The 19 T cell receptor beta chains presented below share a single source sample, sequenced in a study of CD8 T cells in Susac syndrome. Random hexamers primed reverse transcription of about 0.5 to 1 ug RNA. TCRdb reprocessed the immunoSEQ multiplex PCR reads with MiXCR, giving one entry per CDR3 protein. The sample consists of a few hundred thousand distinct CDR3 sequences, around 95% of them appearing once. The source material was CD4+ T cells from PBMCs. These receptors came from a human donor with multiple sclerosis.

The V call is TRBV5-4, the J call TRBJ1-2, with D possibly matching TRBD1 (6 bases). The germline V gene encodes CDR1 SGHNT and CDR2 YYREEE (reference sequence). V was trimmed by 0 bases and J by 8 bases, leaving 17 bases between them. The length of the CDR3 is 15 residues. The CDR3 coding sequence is TGTGCCAGCAGCTTGGAGGGCAGGGGCGCATGGGGCTACACCTTC. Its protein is CASSLEGRGAWGYTF.

The CDR3 DNA follows: TGTGCCAGCAGTTTCTATGCGGCGGCCGAGCAGTACTTC. It encodes CASSFYAAAEQYF. The rearrangement links TRBV27 to TRBJ2-7, with D hard to call. Trimming left V 3 bases short and J 6 bases short, with 12 bases between. Germline loops: CDR1 MNHEY, CDR2 SMNVEV (reference sequence). The CDR3 is 13 amino acids.

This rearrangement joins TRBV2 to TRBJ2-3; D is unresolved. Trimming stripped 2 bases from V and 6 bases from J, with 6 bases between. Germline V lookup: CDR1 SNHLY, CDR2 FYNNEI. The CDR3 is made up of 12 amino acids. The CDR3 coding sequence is TGTGCCAGCAGTGAAATTGGTGATACGCAGTATTTT. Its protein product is CASSEIGDTQYF.

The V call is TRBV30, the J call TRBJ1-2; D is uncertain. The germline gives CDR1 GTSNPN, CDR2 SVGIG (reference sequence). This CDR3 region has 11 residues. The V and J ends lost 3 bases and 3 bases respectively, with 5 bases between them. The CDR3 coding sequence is TGTGCCTGGAGGGGCGACTATGGCTACACCTTC. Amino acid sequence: CAWRGDYGYTF.

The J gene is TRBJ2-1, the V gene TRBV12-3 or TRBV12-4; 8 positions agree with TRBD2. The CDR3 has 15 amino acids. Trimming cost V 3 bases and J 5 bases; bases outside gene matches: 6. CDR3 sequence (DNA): TGTGCCAGCAGTTTCCAGCGGGAGCCGCACAATGAGCAGTTCTTC. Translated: CASSFQREPHNEQFF.

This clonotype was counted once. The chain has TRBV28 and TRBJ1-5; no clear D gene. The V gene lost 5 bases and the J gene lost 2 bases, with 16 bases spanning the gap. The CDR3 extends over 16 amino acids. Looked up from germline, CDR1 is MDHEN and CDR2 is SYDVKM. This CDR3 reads CASSRVTGTGNQPQHF. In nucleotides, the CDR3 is TGTGCCAGCAGTCGGGTAACGGGCACGGGCAATCAGCCCCAGCATTTT.

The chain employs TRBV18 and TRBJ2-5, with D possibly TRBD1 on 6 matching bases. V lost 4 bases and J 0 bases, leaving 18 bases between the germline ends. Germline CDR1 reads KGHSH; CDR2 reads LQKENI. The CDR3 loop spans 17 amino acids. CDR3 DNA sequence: TGTGCCAGCTCACGGTATCAACAGGGTAACTACCAAGAGACCCAGTACTTC. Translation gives CASSRYQQGNYQETQYF.

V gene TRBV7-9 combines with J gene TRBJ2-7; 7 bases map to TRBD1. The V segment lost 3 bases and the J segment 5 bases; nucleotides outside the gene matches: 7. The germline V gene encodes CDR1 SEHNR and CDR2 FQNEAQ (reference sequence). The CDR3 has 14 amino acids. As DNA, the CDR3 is TGTGCCAGCAGCTTTGACAGGGAAAAAGACGAGCAGTACTTC. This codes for CASSFDREKDEQYF.

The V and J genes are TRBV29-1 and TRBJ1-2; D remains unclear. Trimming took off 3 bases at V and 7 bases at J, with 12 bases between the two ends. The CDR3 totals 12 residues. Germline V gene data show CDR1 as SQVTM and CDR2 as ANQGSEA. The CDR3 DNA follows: TGCAGCGTTGAGTCTGGGTTCGGTGGCTACACCTTC. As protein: CSVESGFGGYTF.

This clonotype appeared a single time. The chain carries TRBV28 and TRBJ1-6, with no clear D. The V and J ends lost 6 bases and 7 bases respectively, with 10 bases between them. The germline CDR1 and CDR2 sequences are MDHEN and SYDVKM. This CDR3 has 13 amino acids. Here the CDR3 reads CASRQGRNSPLHF. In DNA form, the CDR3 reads TGTGCCAGCAGGCAAGGGAGGAATTCACCCCTCCACTTT.

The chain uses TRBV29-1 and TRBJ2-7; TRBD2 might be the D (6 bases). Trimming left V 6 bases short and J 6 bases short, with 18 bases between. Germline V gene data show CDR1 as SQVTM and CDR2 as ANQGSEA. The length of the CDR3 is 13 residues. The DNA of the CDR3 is TGCAGCGTCGGCGGGACGGCCGTAGGCGAGCAGTACTTC. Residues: CSVGGTAVGEQYF.

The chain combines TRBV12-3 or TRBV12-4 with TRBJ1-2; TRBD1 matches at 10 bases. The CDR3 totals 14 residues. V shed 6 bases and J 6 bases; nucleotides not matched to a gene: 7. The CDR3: CASSPAGTGDGYTF. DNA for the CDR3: TGTGCCAGCAGCCCGGCCGGGACAGGGGATGGCTACACCTTC.

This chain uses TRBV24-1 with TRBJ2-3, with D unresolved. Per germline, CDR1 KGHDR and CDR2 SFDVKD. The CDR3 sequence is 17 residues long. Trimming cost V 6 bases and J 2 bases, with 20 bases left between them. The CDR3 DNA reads TGTGCCACCAGTTCCCCAGGAAACAGCGCTGCCACAGATACGCAGTATTTT. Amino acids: CATSSPGNSAATDTQYF.

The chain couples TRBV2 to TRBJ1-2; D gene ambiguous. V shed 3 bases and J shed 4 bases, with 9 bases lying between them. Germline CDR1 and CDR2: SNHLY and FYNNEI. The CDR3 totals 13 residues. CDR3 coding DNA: TGTGCCAGCAGTGACATCCGGCCCTATGGCTACACCTTC. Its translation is CASSDIRPYGYTF.

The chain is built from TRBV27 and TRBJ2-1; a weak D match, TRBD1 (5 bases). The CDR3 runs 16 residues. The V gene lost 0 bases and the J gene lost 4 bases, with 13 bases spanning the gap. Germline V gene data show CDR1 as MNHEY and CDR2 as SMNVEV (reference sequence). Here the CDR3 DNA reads TGTGCCAGCAGTTTATCGGGGCCGACTGTTTACAATGAGCAGTTCTTC. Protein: CASSLSGPTVYNEQFF.

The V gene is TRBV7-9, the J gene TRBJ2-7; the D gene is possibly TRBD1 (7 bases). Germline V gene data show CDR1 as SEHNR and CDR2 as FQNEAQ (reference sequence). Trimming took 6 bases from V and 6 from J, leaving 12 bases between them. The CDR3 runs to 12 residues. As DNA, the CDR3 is TGTGCCAGCAGTCGACAGGGAGGCGAGCAGTACTTC. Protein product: CASSRQGGEQYF.

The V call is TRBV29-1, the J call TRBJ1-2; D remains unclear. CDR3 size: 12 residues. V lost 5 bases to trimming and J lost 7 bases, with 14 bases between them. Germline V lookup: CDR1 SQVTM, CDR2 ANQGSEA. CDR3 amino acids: CSVHVPPVGYTF. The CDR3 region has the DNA TGCAGCGTTCACGTACCCCCCGTTGGCTACACCTTC.

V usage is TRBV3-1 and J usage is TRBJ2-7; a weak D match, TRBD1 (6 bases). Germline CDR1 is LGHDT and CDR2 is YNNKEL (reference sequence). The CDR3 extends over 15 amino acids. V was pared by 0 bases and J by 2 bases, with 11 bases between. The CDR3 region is CASSQESGATYEQYF. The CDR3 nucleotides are TGTGCCAGCAGCCAAGAGTCAGGGGCAACCTACGAGCAGTACTTC.

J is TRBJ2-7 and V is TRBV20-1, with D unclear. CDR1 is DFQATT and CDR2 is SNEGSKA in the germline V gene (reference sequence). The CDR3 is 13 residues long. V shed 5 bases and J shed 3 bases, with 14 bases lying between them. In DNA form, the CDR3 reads TGCAGTGCTTGCCCCATGGCGGACTACGAGCAGTACTTC. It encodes CSACPMADYEQYF.